Described below is a single T cell receptor (beta chain) sequence and its context. It has no known antigen specificity. Base qualities are missing; no much larger clone stands one base away. One collaborating source in Seattle enrolled patients while the patients were actively infected and followed the patients over time throughout the course of disease. Whole blood was collected in K2EDTA tubes by collaborating institutions according to the institutions' own protocols. For TCRbeta analysis, collaborators shipped samples as frozen whole blood, isolated PBMCs, or DNA extracted from either of those sample types. TCRbeta CDR3 regions were amplified from genomic DNA using the immunoSEQ Assay, a bias-controlled multiplex PCR. As for how the authors treated the data: The number of nucleated cells in each sample was estimated by amplification of reference gene primers within the assay. Sequence reads were collapsed and filtered to measure the absolute abundance of every unique TCRbeta CDR3 rearrangement. For each sample, productive Simpson clonality was calculated as the square root of Simpson's diversity index across productive rearrangements. The source is immuneACCESS, and TCRdb retained only in-frame sequences with V and J called. Part of the clones is not carried over; for the studies checked, unresolved V genes explain less than half of this, and the remainder is unexplained. D and trimming come from the DNA, and the V and J calls and clone size come from that table. This sample is represented by approximately 210,000 clones; around 85% of them were singletons. The leading ten clones occupy about 0.95% of the sample.

V lost 4 bases and J lost 8 bases; the stretch between them is 18 bases long. The germline V gene encodes CDR1 SGHTA and CDR2 FQGNSA. The CDR3 has 15 amino acids, counting the end cysteine and phenylalanine. CDR3 DNA is the only sequence kept; it has 45 bases, read in frame from the first base. The sample is drawn from a study of blood T cell repertoires in COVID-19 (dated by TCRdb to between 2020 and 2021). As for the study more broadly: Samples covering the acute and convalescent phases of COVID-19 were provided by collaborators in the United States, Italy and Spain. The material from the prospective study consisted of cDNA or gDNA derived from T cells, B-cell-depleted T cells, or PBMCs. A freely available public database, intended as a resource for researchers studying the immune response to SARS-CoV-2, is where the repertoires were released. HLA class I and class II types, where available, came from metadata supplied by the sample provider rather than from assay-based typing. Subjects who had been exposed to COVID-19, were actively infected with it, or had recovered from it provided the deeply sampled blood TCRbeta repertoires that made up the dataset. Sample metadata almost always included a de-identified subject ID, COVID-19 status, age in years and sex. The samples were drawn from two sources: the first 160 participants of the ongoing ImmuneRACE study, and 950 to 1,500 subjects contributed by 6 global collaborators.

The paper as a whole reports these results and caveats: The amount of clinical and demographic metadata varied by source and participant and was provided uncurated.

The V gene is TRBV7-2 and the J gene is TRBJ2-1; tentative D gene TRBD2, with 5 bases matching. The receptor's source is a man between 60 and 75 years old with COVID-19, enrolled during active disease. What was sequenced was peripheral blood. CDR3 sequence: CASSSRRRIIDEQFF. The base sequence is TGTGCCAGCAGCTCCCGCAGGAGGATTATCGATGAGCAGTTCTTC.